This T cell receptor (beta chain) was recorded in a study of blood T cell repertoires in COVID-19. There are 14 residues in the CDR3. CDR1 is MDHEN and CDR2 is SYDVKM in the germline V gene. Trimming shortened V by 10 bases and J by 0 bases, and 16 bases separated the two germline ends. Followed over time, Seattle patients had been enrolled while infection was active. Authors' methods: From reference gene primer amplification, estimates of nucleated cell counts were derived. Clones were read by immunoSEQ multiplex PCR, and TCRdb kept only the in-frame ones, dropping some. V and J calls and clone size are copied from that table; D and trimming were computed from the DNA. The data contain roughly 400,000 clones, about 87% of them singletons.

This sequence was found in a woman aged 55-70 years with COVID-19, enrolled during active disease. The sequenced sample consisted of peripheral blood. This chain joins TRBV28 and TRBJ2-7, with D perhaps matching TRBD2 (7 bases). CDR3 protein: CAIRDGGASYEQYF. DNA for the CDR3: TGTGCCATCCGGGATGGGGGGGCCTCCTACGAGCAGTACTTC.